One TCR beta chain is described in this entry. Its cognate antigen is unknown. The CDR3 runs to 14 residues. CDR1 and CDR2 from the germline V gene are SNHLY and FYNNEI. The ends were cut back, 10 bases at V and 8 bases at J, with 23 bases in the middle. The data stem from a study of blood T cells in healthy people across ages. Study-level results: Age brought a roughly linear fall in TCR beta diversity measured per million T cells.

For the second PCR, which ran for 7 to 11 cycles, a sample-barcoded 5' primer and a J-beta primer mix were used. TCRdb used MiXCR to reprocess the 5' RACE reads, holding one entry per CDR3 protein. The sample lists some 1,800,000 distinct CDR3 sequences, about 39% occurring once. The chain has TRBV2 and TRBJ1-2; D may be TRBD1 (6 bases). The sequenced material came from blood. This clonotype was obtained from a human donor in good health. The CDR3 DNA reads TGTGCCACCCAACAGGGCCGAGGGGGTTACGGCTACACCTTC. Protein sequence: CATQQGRGGYGYTF.